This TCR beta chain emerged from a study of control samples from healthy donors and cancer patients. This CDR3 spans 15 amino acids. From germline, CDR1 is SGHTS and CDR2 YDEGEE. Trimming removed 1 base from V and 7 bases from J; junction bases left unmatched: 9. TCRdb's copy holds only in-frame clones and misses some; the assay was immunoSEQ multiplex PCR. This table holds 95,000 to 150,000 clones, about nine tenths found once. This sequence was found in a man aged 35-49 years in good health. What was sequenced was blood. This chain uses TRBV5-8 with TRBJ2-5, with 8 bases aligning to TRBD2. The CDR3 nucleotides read TGTGCCAGCAGCTTGTTCAGCGGGGGATACGGGACCCAGTACTTC. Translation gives CASSLFSGGYGTQYF.